The sequence of this T cell receptor (beta chain) was determined in a study of blood T cell repertoires in COVID-19. This clone was seen a few times. Data came from immunoSEQ multiplex PCR; TCRdb stores just in-frame clones and leaves some out. The table lists around 110,000 clones, around three quarters of them singletons, with roughly 16% in the top ten. The receptor was isolated from a man between 60 and 75 years old with active or convalescent COVID-19. Sequencing was performed on peripheral blood.

The CDR3 nucleotides read TGCGCCAGCAGCTTGGGTGTAGCGGGCAACACCGGGGAGCTGTTTTTT. This translates into CASSLGVAGNTGELFF. The V call is TRBV5-1, the J call TRBJ2-2; 7 bases are shared with TRBD2. The ends lost 0 bases at V and 2 bases at J; junction bases unmatched: 4. The CDR3 has 16 residues. The germline V gene encodes CDR1 SGHRS and CDR2 YFSETQ.